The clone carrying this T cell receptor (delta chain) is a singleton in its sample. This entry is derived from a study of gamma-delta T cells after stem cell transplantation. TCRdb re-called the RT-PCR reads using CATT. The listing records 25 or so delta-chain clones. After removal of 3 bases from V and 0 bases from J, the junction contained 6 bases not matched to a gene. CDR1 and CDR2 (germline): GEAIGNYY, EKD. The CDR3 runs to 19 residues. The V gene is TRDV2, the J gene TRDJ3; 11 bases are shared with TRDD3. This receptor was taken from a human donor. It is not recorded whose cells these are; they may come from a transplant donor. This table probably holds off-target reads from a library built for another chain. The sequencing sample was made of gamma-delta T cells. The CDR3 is CACDYWGIKSSWDTRQMFF. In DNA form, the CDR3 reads TGTGCCTGTGACTACTGGGGGATAAAAAGCTCCTGGGACACCCGACAGATGTTTTTC.